This TCR beta chain was identified in a study of cytomegalovirus exposure and HLA in healthy donors. Use of 60 Vbeta and 13 Jbeta primers characterized the PCR. The protocol was immunoSEQ multiplex PCR, while the TCRdb copy is restricted to in-frame clones and leaves out a portion. The data show 100,000 to 120,000 clones, over 75% seen once. The length of the CDR3 is 14 residues. In germline, CDR1 is LNHDA, CDR2 SQIVND (reference sequence). The junction had 6 bases not matched to a gene; V was cut back by 7 bases and J by 0 bases. The sequencing sample was made of PBMCs. The receptor was isolated from a woman aged 25 to 45 in good health and CMV-seropositive. This chain joins TRBV19 and TRBJ2-7; the match to TRBD1 covers 7 bases. The CDR3 DNA is TGTGCCAGTAAAGACAGGGCAGTCTCCTACGAGCAGTACTTC. This sequence encodes CASKDRAVSYEQYF. Complete variable domain (other parts from reference TRBV19 and TRBJ2-7): DGGITQSPKYLFRKEGQNVTLSCEQNLNHDAMYWYRQDPGQGLRLIYYSQIVNDFQKGDIAEGYSVSREKKESFPLTVTSAQKNPTAFYLCASKDRAVSYEQYFGPGTRLTVT.